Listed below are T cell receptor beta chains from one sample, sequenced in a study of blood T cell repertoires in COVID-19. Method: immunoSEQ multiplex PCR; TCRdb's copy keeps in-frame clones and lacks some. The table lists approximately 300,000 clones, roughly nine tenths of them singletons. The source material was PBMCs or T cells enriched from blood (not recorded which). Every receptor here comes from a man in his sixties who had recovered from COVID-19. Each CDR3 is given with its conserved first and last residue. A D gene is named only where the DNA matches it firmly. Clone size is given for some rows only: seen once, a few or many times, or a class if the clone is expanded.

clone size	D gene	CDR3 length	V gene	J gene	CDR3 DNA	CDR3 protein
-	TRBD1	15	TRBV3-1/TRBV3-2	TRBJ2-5	TGTGCCAGCAGCCCAAGGACAGGCGTGCAAGAGACCCAGTACTTC	CASSPRTGVQETQYF
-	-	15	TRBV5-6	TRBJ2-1	TGTGCCAGCAGGGTTAGCGGTAGCTCCTACAATGAGCAGTTCTTC	CASRVSGSSYNEQFF
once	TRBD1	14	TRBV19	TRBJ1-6	TGTGCCAGTAGTATCGGGACAGGGACTTCACCCCTCCACTTT	CASSIGTGTSPLHF
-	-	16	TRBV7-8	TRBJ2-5	TGTGCCAGCAGCTTCAGTGGGCAGGGGGGTCAAGAGACCCAGTACTTC	CASSFSGQGGQETQYF
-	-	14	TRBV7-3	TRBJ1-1	TGTGCCAGCAGCCCCATTCCGGGGAACACTGAAGCTTTCTTT	CASSPIPGNTEAFF
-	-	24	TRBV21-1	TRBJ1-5	TGTGCCAGCAGCAAAGTTTGGAAGGGCCGCCGGGACACCAATGGACGGGGACACAATCAGCCCCAGCATTTT	CASSKVWKGRRDTNGRGHNQPQHF
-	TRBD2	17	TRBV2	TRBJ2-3	TGTGCCAGCATTGGGGCGGGGGGCCGCCATAGCACAGATACGCAGTATTTT	CASIGAGGRHSTDTQYF
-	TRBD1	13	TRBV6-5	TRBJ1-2	TGTGCCAGCAGATCCGGGACAGGGGGAGGCTACACCTTC	CASRSGTGGGYTF
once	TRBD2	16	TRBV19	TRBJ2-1	TGTGCCAGTAGTAGGACGTCTAGCGGGGGGGCCTCAGAGCAGTTCTTC	CASSRTSSGGASEQFF
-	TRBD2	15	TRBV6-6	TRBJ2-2	TGTGCCACCCGGCCGGGACTAGCGAACACCGGGGAGCTGTTTTTT	CATRPGLANTGELFF
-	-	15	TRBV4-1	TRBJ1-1	TGCGCCAGCAGCCAAGGACAACACCAGAAGACTGAAGCTTTCTTT	CASSQGQHQKTEAFF
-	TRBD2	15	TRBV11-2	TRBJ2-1	TGTGCCAGCAGTTGGACTAGCGGGAATTCCAATGAGCAGTTCTTC	CASSWTSGNSNEQFF
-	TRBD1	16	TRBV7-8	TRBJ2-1	TGTGCCAGCAGCGTCTGGGGGACAGGGTTGTACAATGAGCAGTTCTTC	CASSVWGTGLYNEQFF
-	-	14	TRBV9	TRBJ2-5	TGTGCCAGCGCCCAGGCGGACTACCAAGAGACCCAGTACTTC	CASAQADYQETQYF
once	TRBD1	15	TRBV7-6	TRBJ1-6	TGTGCCAGCAGCTTGGCGACAGGGGGAAATTCACCCCTCCACTTT	CASSLATGGNSPLHF
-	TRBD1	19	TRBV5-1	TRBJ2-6	TGCGCCAGCAGCTTGGAATATCGGGACAGACCTCCCGGGGCCAACGTCCTGACTTTC	CASSLEYRDRPPGANVLTF
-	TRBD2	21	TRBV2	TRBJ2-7	TGTGCCAGCAGTGTGTCGCTAGCGGGGGCTAAACGGCTAGGGGAGTCCTACGAGCAGTACTTC	CASSVSLAGAKRLGESYEQYF
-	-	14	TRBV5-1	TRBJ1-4	TGCGCCAGCAGCTTAAGGGGCACTAATGAAAAACTGTTTTTT	CASSLRGTNEKLFF
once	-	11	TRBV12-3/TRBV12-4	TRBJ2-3	TGTGCCAGCAGTTTCGGCCAGCGGCAGTATTTT	CASSFGQRQYF
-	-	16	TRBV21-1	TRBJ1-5	TGTGCCAGCAGCAATAAATTCTTGGCTGTTAAGCAGCCCCAGCATTTT	CASSNKFLAVKQPQHF
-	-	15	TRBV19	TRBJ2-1	TGTGCCAGTAGTATAGACCAGGGCGCATACAATGAGCAGTTCTTC	CASSIDQGAYNEQFF
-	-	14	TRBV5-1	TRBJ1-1	TGCGCCAGCAGCTCAGCAGGGGATCCCACTGAAGCTTTCTTT	CASSSAGDPTEAFF
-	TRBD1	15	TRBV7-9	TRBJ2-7	TGTGCCAGCAGCTTAGTAGGGGACAGGGCCTACGAGCAGTACTTC	CASSLVGDRAYEQYF
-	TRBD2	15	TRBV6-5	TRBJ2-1	TGTGCCAGCCAAAGCGGGAGCGGTTCCTACAATGAGCAGTTCTTC	CASQSGSGSYNEQFF
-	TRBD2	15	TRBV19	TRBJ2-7	TGTGCCAGTAGTAAAGGGACTAGCGGCAGCTACGAGCAGTACTTC	CASSKGTSGSYEQYF
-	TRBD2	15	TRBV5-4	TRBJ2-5	TGTGCCAGCACCCGACTAGCGGGTTCCCAAGAGACCCAGTACTTC	CASTRLAGSQETQYF
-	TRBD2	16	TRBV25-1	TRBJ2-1	TGTGCCAGCAGCCGGACTAGCGGGAAATTCTACAATGAGCAGTTCTTC	CASSRTSGKFYNEQFF
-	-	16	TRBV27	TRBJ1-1	TGTGCCAGCAGTTCTTGGGTGGGACTGGGGAACACTGAAGCTTTCTTT	CASSSWVGLGNTEAFF
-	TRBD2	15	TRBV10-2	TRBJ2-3	TGCGCCAGCAGTGAGTCGGATAGCGGGGGTGATACGCAGTATTTT	CASSESDSGGDTQYF
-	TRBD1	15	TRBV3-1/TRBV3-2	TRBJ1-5	TGTGCCAGCAGCCCTGACAGGGATCCCAATCAGCCCCAGCATTTT	CASSPDRDPNQPQHF
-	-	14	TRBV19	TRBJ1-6	TGTGCCAGTAGTATTTCTGCAGGGTATTCACCCCTCCACTTT	CASSISAGYSPLHF
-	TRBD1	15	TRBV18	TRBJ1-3	TGTGCCAGCTCAGGGGACAGGGCCTCTGGAAACACCATATATTTT	CASSGDRASGNTIYF
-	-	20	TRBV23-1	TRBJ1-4	TGCGCCAGCAGTCACCCGAGGTATTTGAGTCAGGGGTCGACTAATGAAAAACTGTTTTTT	CASSHPRYLSQGSTNEKLFF
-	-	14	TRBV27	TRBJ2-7	TGTGCCAGCAGTCCCCGGGACAACAGCTACGAGCAGTACTTC	CASSPRDNSYEQYF
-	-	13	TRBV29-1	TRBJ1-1	TGCAGCGTTGAAGGAGGGCCTGACACTGAAGCTTTCTTT	CSVEGGPDTEAFF
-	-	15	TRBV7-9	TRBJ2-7	TGTGCCAGCAGCTCCCCGACAGAGAGCTCCTACGAGCAGTACTTC	CASSSPTESSYEQYF
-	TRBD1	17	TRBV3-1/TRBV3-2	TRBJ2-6	TGTGCCAGCCAATACAGGGGGCCCCTCTCTGGGGCCAACGTCCTGACTTTC	CASQYRGPLSGANVLTF
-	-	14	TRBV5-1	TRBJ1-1	TGCGCCAGCAGCTTGGATCCAGTGAACACTGAAGCTTTCTTT	CASSLDPVNTEAFF
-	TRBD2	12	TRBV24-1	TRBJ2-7	TGTGCCACTAGCGGGAGGGCCAACGAGCAGTACTTC	CATSGRANEQYF
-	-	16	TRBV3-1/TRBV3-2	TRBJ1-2	TGTGCCAGCAGCCAAGTTTCGGCAGGGATTAACTATGGCTACACCTTC	CASSQVSAGINYGYTF
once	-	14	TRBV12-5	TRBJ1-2	TGTGCTAGTGGTTTGGGGGCCACCCCCGGTGGCTACACCTTC	CASGLGATPGGYTF
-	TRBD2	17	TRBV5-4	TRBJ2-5	TGTGCCAGCAGCTTGAATCCTAGCGGGGGGGTTATGGAGACCCAGTACTTC	CASSLNPSGGVMETQYF
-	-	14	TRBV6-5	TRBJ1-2	TGTGCCAGCAGTTACGACCCGGCGGGGAGAGGCTACACCTTC	CASSYDPAGRGYTF
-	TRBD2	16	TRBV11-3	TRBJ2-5	TGTGCCAGCAGCCAACGGACTAGCGGGAGGGTCGGGACCCAGTACTTC	CASSQRTSGRVGTQYF
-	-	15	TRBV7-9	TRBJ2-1	TGTGCCAGCAGCTTAGTTAGAGGGATTTACAATGAGCAGTTCTTC	CASSLVRGIYNEQFF
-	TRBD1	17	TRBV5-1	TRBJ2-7	TGCGCCAGCAGCGCGGGACAGGGTGGAGGTCAGTGGGACGAGCAGTACTTC	CASSAGQGGGQWDEQYF
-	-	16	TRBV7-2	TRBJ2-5	TGTGCCAGCAGCCCAAGCTCGCGCGGCCCAGGGGAGACCCAGTACTTC	CASSPSSRGPGETQYF
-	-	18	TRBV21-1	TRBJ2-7	TGTGCCAGCAGCCAAAATGCCTTTCTGGGGGGAAGCTCCTACGAGCAGTACTTC	CASSQNAFLGGSSYEQYF
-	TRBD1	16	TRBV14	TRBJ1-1	TGTGCCAGCAGCCCACTCCCGGGACAGGGTACCTCTGAAGCTTTCTTT	CASSPLPGQGTSEAFF
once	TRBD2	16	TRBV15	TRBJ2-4	TGTGCCACCAGCAGCACTGGCGGGAGTTCCAAAAACATTCAGTACTTC	CATSSTGGSSKNIQYF
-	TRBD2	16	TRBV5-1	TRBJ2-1	TGCGCCAGCAGCTTCGGGACTAGCGGGAGGGTCCGGAGGCAGTTCTTC	CASSFGTSGRVRRQFF
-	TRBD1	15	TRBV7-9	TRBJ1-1	TGTGCCAGCAGCGCGCCGCGACAGGGGAACACTGAAGCTTTCTTT	CASSAPRQGNTEAFF
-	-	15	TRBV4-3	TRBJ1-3	TGCGCCAGCAGCCAAAACCAGGGGCCTATGGACACCATATATTTT	CASSQNQGPMDTIYF
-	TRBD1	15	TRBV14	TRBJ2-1	TGTGCCAGCAGCCTAAGACAGGGTCAAAGCAATGAGCAGTTCTTC	CASSLRQGQSNEQFF
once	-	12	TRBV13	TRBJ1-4	TGTGCCAGCAGTTCCTATAATGAAAAACTGTTTTTT	CASSSYNEKLFF